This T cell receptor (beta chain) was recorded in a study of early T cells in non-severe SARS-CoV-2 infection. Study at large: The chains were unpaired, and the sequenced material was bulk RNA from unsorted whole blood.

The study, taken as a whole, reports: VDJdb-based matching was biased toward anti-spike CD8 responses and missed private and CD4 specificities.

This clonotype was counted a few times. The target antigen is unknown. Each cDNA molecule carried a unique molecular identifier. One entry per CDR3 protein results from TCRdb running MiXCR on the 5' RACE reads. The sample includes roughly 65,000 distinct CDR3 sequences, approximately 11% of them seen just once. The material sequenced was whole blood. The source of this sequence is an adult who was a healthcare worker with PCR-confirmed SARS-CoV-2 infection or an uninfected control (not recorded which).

CDR3 region: CASSGPGTEAFF. DNA of the CDR3: TGTGCCAGCAGCGGGCCAGGCACTGAAGCTTTCTTT. The rearrangement uses TRBV7-9 and TRBJ1-1, with unresolved D. Trimming cost V 5 bases and J 4 bases, with 8 bases left between them. The CDR3 has 12 amino acids. CDR1 SEHNR and CDR2 FQNEAQ come from the germline V gene (reference sequence).